The next 10 T cell receptor beta chains were all read from a single sample in a study of T cells after somatic rescue of genetic block. Generated by immunoSEQ multiplex PCR, the TCRdb table keeps only in-frame clones and is missing some. The repertoire holds around 8,100 clones, with 70% to 90% as singletons. Sequenced input: peripheral blood mononuclear cells (PBMCs). These receptors all stem from a boy younger than 18.

The V gene is TRBV19, the J gene TRBJ2-3; 10 bases are a match to TRBD2. Germline V CDR1 and CDR2: LNHDA, SQIVND (reference sequence). The CDR3 has 17 amino acids. Trimming cost V 3 bases and J 3 bases; bases outside gene matches: 9. CDR3 in DNA: TGTGCCAGTAGTATCGCTAGCGGGGGTCGGGGTACAGATACGCAGTATTTT. It codes for CASSIASGGRGTDTQYF.

The chain joins TRBV6-5 to TRBJ1-2; unclear D gene. V was cut by 3 bases and J by 4 bases, with 12 bases left in between. The CDR3 consists of 14 residues. Germline-derived CDR1 and CDR2 are MNHEY and SVGAGI. The CDR3 sequence is CASSYGVGPYGYTF. DNA of the CDR3: TGTGCCAGCAGTTATGGGGTGGGTCCCTATGGCTACACCTTC.

The rearrangement uses TRBV5-1 and TRBJ1-6; 7 bases map to TRBD1. Trimming removed 3 bases from V and 14 bases from J; junction bases left unmatched: 11. This CDR3 comprises 14 residues. Germline values: CDR1 SGHRS, CDR2 YFSETQ. Here the CDR3 DNA reads TGCGCCAGCAGCTCACAGGGGATTGGTGAAACCCTCCACTTT. Translating it yields CASSSQGIGETLHF.

This sequence joins TRBV2 and TRBJ2-7; the D is unclear. V was cut by 6 bases and J by 3 bases, with 6 bases left in between. Germline V gene data show CDR1 as SNHLY and CDR2 as FYNNEI. CDR3 length: 11 amino acids. The CDR3 here is CASRTIYEQYF. The CDR3 nucleotides read TGTGCCAGCAGAACCATCTACGAGCAGTACTTC.

The chain couples TRBV2 to TRBJ2-7; maybe TRBD2 (5 bases). Per germline, CDR1 SNHLY and CDR2 FYNNEI. Deletions cut 6 bases from V and 9 bases from J, with 18 bases between. The CDR3 extends over 13 amino acids. Written as DNA, the CDR3 is TGTGCCAGCAGAAATGAGGGAGTCTTAGGGCAGTACTTC. It codes for CASRNEGVLGQYF. Using reference TRBV2 and TRBJ2-7 for the parts outside the CDR3, the full variable domain is EPEVTQTPSHQVTQMGQEVILRCVPISNHLYFYWYRQILGQKVEFLVSFYNNEISEKSEIFDDQFSVERPDGSNFTLKIRSTKLEDSAMYFCASRNEGVLGQYFGPGTRLTVT.

This chain joins TRBV21-1 and TRBJ2-7; no DNA check was done on the table's D call, TRBD2. TRBV21-1 is annotated as a pseudogene. The CDR3 runs to 17 residues. The CDR3 protein is CASSSQLKRSTFYEQYF. In DNA form, the CDR3 reads TGTGCCAGCAGCTCGCAACTAAAGCGGAGCACCTTCTACGAGCAGTACTTC.

A few counts support this clone. V usage is TRBV27 and J usage is TRBJ2-7, with 10 positions matching TRBD2. V was pared by 6 bases and J by 3 bases, with 2 bases of the junction left unmatched. There are 13 residues in the CDR3. Germline loops: CDR1 MNHEY, CDR2 SMNVEV (reference sequence). CDR3 protein: CASRRTSGYEQYF. Written as DNA, the CDR3 is TGTGCCAGCAGACGGACTAGCGGCTACGAGCAGTACTTC.

The chain is built from TRBV15 and TRBJ2-7; 7 bases are shared with TRBD2. Trimming removed 5 bases from V and 2 bases from J; junction bases left unmatched: 18. The length of the CDR3 is 18 residues. The germline gives CDR1 LNHNV, CDR2 YYDKDF (reference sequence). CDR3 sequence reads: CATSSGPPGPREAYEQYF. CDR3 DNA: TGTGCCACCAGCTCCGGGCCCCCAGGCCCCCGGGAGGCCTACGAGCAGTACTTC.

The rearrangement links TRBV7-9 to TRBJ1-1, with no clear D. This CDR3 spans 13 amino acids. Germline assignment: CDR1 SEHNR and CDR2 FQNEAQ (reference sequence). Trimming left V 3 bases short and J 1 base short, with 6 bases between. The DNA for the CDR3 is TGTGCCAGCAGCTTTCATGAGAACACTGAAGCTTTCTTT. It yields the protein CASSFHENTEAFF.

The gene calls are TRBV4-1 and TRBJ1-2; D call uncertain. The CDR3 is 13 amino acids. Germline CDR1 MGHRA, CDR2 YSYEKL. V gave up 0 bases and J gave up 6 bases, with 8 bases separating them. The DNA of the CDR3 is TGCGCCAGCAGCCAAGAGAAGAAGGATGGCTACACCTTC. Its protein is CASSQEKKDGYTF.